The present TCR beta chain was sequenced within a study of vaccination and CD4 T cells after COVID-19. The CDR3 is made up of 15 amino acids. Germline V gives CDR1 SGHNT, CDR2 YYREEE (reference sequence). V shed 1 base and J shed 7 bases, with 12 bases lying between them. This clonotype was recorded once. MiXCR, applied by TCRdb to the PCR reads, yields one record per CDR3 protein. The sample gives some 21,000 distinct CDR3 sequences, approximately 57% of which show up once; over 0.75% is in the top ten. The rearrangement joins TRBV5-4 to TRBJ1-6, with D unclear. Here the sequenced sample was CD4+ T cells from blood, taken before SARS-CoV-2 vaccination. This clonotype originated in a human donor who had recovered from COVID-19. CDR3 amino acids: CASSLSVVRNSPLHF. In DNA form, the CDR3 reads TGTGCCAGCAGCTTGTCCGTGGTTAGGAATTCACCCCTCCACTTT.